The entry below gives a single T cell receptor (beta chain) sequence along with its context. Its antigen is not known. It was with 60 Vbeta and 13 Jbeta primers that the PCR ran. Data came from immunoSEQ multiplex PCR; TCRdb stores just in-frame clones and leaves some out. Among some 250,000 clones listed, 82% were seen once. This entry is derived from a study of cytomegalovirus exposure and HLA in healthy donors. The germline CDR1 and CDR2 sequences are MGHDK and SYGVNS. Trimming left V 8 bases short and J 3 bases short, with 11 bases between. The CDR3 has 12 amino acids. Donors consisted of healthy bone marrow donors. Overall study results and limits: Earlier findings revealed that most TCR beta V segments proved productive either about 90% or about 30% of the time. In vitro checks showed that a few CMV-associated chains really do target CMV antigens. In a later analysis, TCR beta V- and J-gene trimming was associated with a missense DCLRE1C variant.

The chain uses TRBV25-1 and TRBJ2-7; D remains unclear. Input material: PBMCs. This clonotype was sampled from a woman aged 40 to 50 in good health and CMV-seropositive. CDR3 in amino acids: CASPRVGYEQYF. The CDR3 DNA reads TGTGCCAGCCCCCGGGTCGGCTACGAGCAGTACTTC.